The following is a T cell receptor beta chain sequence with its context. The CDR3 is made up of 15 amino acids. CDR1 is MNHEY and CDR2 is SMNVEV in the germline V gene (reference sequence). The V and J ends lost 3 bases and 8 bases respectively, with 16 bases between them. The entry originates in a study of blood T cell repertoires in COVID-19. In the study overall: From T cells, B-cell-depleted T cells, or PBMCs came the material, which was cDNA or gDNA.

Authors' methods: Amplification of reference gene primers provided the estimated nucleated cell counts. TCRdb keeps only in-frame clones here, not all; method: immunoSEQ multiplex PCR. D and trimming were read from the DNA, whereas the V and J calls and clone size are those reported in that table. The sample lists hundreds of thousands of clones, roughly nine tenths seen once, with roughly 6.5% in the top ten. This sequence originates from a man in his 60s who had recovered from COVID-19. What was sequenced was peripheral blood. The rearrangement joins TRBV27 to TRBJ2-2; D is possibly TRBD1 (6 bases). In DNA, the CDR3 is TGTGCCAGCAGTTTCCGGCAGGGGAGAATGGGGGAGCTGTTTTTT. This sequence encodes CASSFRQGRMGELFF.